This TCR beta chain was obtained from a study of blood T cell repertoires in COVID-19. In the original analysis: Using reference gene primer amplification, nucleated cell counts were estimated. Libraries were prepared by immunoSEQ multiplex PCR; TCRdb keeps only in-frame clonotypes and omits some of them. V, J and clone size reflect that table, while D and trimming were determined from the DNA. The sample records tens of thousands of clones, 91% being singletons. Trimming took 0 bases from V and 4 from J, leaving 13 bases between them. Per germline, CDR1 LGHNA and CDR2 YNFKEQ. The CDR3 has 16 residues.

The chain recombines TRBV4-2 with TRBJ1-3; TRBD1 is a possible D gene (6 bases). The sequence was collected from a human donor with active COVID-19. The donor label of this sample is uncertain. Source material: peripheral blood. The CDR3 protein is CASSQDYRETGNTIYF. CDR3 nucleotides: TGTGCCAGCAGCCAAGATTACAGGGAAACAGGAAACACCATATATTTT.